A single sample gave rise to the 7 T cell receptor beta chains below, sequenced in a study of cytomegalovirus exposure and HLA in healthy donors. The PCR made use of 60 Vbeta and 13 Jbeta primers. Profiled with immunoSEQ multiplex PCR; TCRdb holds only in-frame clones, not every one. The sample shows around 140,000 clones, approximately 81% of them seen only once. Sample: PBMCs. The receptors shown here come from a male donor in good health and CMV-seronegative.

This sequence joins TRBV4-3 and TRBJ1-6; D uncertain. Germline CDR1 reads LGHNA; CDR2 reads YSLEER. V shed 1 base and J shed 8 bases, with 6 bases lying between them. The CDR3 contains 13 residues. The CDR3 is CASSQARDSPLHF. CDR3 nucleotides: TGCGCCAGCAGCCAAGCCCGGGATTCACCCCTCCACTTT.

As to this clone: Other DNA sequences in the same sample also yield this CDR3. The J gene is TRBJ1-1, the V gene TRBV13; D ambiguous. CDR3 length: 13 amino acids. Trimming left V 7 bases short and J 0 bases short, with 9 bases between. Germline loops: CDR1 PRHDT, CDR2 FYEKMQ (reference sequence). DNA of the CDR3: TGTGCCAGCAAGCCCCAGGTGAACACTGAAGCTTTCTTT. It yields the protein CASKPQVNTEAFF.

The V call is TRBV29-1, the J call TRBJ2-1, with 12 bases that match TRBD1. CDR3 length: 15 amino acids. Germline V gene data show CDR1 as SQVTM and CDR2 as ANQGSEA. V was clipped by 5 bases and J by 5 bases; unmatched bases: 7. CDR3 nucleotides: TGCAGCGTTCCAGGGGACAGGGGGCGCGACAATGAGCAGTTCTTC. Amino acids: CSVPGDRGRDNEQFF.

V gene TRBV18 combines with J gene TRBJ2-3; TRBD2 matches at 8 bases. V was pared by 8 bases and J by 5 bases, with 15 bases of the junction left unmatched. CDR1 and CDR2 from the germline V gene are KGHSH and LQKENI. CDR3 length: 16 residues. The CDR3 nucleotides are TGTGCCAGCACAAGCCCCTACCGGGAGGGAGGAGATACGCAGTATTTT. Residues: CASTSPYREGGDTQYF.

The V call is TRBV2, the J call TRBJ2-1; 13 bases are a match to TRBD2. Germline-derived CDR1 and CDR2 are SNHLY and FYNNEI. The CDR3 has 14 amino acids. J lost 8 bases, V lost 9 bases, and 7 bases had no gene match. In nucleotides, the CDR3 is TGTGCCAGTCCCGGACTAGCGGGGGACCATGAGCAGTTCTTC. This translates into CASPGLAGDHEQFF.

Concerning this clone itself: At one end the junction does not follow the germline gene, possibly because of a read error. The CDR3 DNA reads as TGTGCCAGCAGCTCTCCCGGGACAGGGCGTTTT. Its protein product is CASSSPGTGRF. This rearrangement joins TRBV5-8 to TRBJ1-4; 9 bases agree with TRBD1. The CDR3 extends over 11 amino acids. CDR1 and CDR2 (germline): SGHTS, YDEGEE.

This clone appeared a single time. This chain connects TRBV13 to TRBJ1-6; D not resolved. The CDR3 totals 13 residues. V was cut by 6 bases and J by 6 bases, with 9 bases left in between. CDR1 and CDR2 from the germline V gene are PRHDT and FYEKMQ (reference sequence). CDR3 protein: CASRGRPNSPLHF. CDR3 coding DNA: TGTGCCAGCAGGGGCAGGCCTAATTCACCCCTCCACTTT. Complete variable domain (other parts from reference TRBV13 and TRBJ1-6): AAGVIQSPRHLIKEKRETATLKCYPIPRHDTVYWYQQGPGQDPQFLISFYEKMQSDKGSIPDRFSAQQFSDYHSELNMSSLELGDSALYFCASRGRPNSPLHFGNGTRLTVT.